These 3 T cell receptor beta chains share one sample of origin, sequenced in a study of blood T cell repertoires in COVID-19. Some clones are missing from TCRdb's copy, which holds only in-frame ones; the method was immunoSEQ multiplex PCR. Among 100,000 or so clones listed, about 85% were seen once. Sequencing used peripheral blood. These receptors all come from a human donor in a cohort sampled during active COVID-19.

The J gene is TRBJ2-7, the V gene TRBV21-1; the table calls TRBD1, which could not be checked here. TRBV21-1 is given as a pseudogene. The CDR3 is 13 residues long. Written as DNA, the CDR3 is TGTGCCAGCTATGGCAGGGGGGACTACGAGCAGTACTTC. This translates into CASYGRGDYEQYF.

The J gene is TRBJ2-3, the V gene TRBV30; D may be TRBD1 (6 bases). Germline V gene data show CDR1 as GTSNPN and CDR2 as SVGIG (reference sequence). The CDR3 spans 14 residues. V was shortened by 0 bases and J by 6 bases, with 13 bases between the two germline ends. For the CDR3, the DNA is TGTGCCTGGAGTGTAGTGGGGGCCATCGATACGCAGTATTTT. Translated, it gives CAWSVVGAIDTQYF.

J is TRBJ2-7 and V is TRBV2; D perhaps matches TRBD1 (5 bases). The V end lost 2 bases, the J end lost 8 bases, and 16 bases lay between the germline ends. The CDR3 is 14 residues long. Germline V CDR1 and CDR2: SNHLY, FYNNEI. The CDR3 region is CASSEYGSQGKQYF. The DNA for the CDR3 is TGTGCCAGCAGTGAATACGGGTCTCAGGGAAAGCAGTACTTC. The variable domain in full, completed from reference TRBV2 and TRBJ2-7, reads EPEVTQTPSHQVTQMGQEVILRCVPISNHLYFYWYRQILGQKVEFLVSFYNNEISEKSEIFDDQFSVERPDGSNFTLKIRSTKLEDSAMYFCASSEYGSQGKQYFGPGTRLTVT.